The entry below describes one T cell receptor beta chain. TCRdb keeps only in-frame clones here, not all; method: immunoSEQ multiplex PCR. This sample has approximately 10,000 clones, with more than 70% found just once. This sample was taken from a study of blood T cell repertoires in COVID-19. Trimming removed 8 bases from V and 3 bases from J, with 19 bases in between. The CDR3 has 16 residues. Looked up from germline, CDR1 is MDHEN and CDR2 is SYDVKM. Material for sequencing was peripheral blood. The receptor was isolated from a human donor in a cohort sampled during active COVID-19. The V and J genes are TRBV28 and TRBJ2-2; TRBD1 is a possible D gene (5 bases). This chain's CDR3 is CASGGAGQVDTGELFF. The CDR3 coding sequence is TGTGCCAGCGGTGGAGCAGGGCAGGTGGACACCGGGGAGCTGTTTTTT.